The rows below give T cell receptor beta chains drawn from one sample of a study of Ad26.COV2.S vaccination and SARS-CoV-2 variants. This table comes from immunoSEQ multiplex PCR, and its TCRdb copy is limited to in-frame clones, with some not included. Among about 350,000 clones listed, 92% were seen once. The sequences come from peripheral blood, collected after recovery from COVID-19. Every receptor here comes from a human donor who had recovered from COVID-19. Each CDR3 is given with its conserved first and last residue. Fields, in order: clone size, D gene, V gene, J gene, CDR3 DNA, CDR3 protein. D genes are given only for firm matches. Clone size, where shown, is once, few, many, or a class for clones that have expanded.

>.|.|TRBV5-1|TRBJ2-1
TGCGCCAGCAGCGCACCCACAACGCCGGACAATGAGCAGTTCTTC
CASSAPTTPDNEQFF
>.|.|TRBV6-6|TRBJ2-1
TGTGCCAGCACCCCGGAGAGGGACATTATCAGGAATGAGCAGTTCTTC
CASTPERDIIRNEQFF
>once|TRBD1|TRBV2|TRBJ2-7
TGTGCCAGCAGGCTTACGGGACAGCTGTACGAGCAGTACTTC
CASRLTGQLYEQYF
>.|TRBD1|TRBV19|TRBJ2-3
TGTGCCAGTAGTTCGGGGACAGGCACAGATACGCAGTATTTT
CASSSGTGTDTQYF
>.|.|TRBV7-9|TRBJ1-5
TGTGCCAGCAGCCTCATAAATCAGCCCCAGCATTTT
CASSLINQPQHF
>once|TRBD2|TRBV4-1|TRBJ2-5
TGCGCCAGCAGCCAGAGAGCGGGGGGGTGGGAGACCCAGTACTTC
CASSQRAGGWETQYF
>.|TRBD1|TRBV5-1|TRBJ2-3
TGCGCCAGCAGCTTTACTGCTATTGGACAGGGGGGGGATACGCAGTATTTT
CASSFTAIGQGGDTQYF
>.|.|TRBV14|TRBJ1-2
TGTGCCAGCAGCCAAGGGGGTGGCTACACCTTC
CASSQGGGYTF
>.|TRBD1|TRBV5-1|TRBJ1-1
TGCGCCAGCAGCCAGAGGACAGGCGTTGAAGCTTTCTTT
CASSQRTGVEAFF
>.|TRBD1|TRBV18|TRBJ2-7
TGTGCCAGCTCACCACCGGGGAGGACAGGGGTTATCTACGAGCAGTACTTC
CASSPPGRTGVIYEQYF
>.|.|TRBV25-1|TRBJ1-2
TGTGCCAGCAGTGGGAGTAACTATGGCTACACCTTC
CASSGSNYGYTF
>.|TRBD1|TRBV2|TRBJ1-2
TGTGCCAGCAGCCCCACAGGGGACTATGGCTACACCTTC
CASSPTGDYGYTF
>once|.|TRBV7-2|TRBJ2-7
TGTGCCAGCACTTACGGCGGGGCCTCCTACGAGCAGTACTTC
CASTYGGASYEQYF
>.|.|TRBV29-1|TRBJ1-1
TGCAGCGTTGTTGAAGCTGAAGCTTTCTTT
CSVVEAEAFF
>once|.|TRBV2|TRBJ2-1
TGTGCCAGCAGTGGACTAGGGAATGAGCAGTTCTTC
CASSGLGNEQFF
>.|TRBD2|TRBV7-9|TRBJ2-3
TGTGCCACGGTGACTAGCCTGATAACAGATACGCAGTATTTT
CATVTSLITDTQYF
>.|.|TRBV6-5|TRBJ2-7
TGTGCCAGCCGGGGTGGGGTGTTGAACTACGAGCAGTACTTC
CASRGGVLNYEQYF
>.|.|TRBV10-3|TRBJ2-7
TGTGCCATCAGTGAAAGCGTAAGGGGGTTTTACGAGCAGTACTTC
CAISESVRGFYEQYF
>.|TRBD1|TRBV7-9|TRBJ2-2
TGTGCCAGCAGCATTACGCTACGTGGTACAGGGGCGTCCGGGGAGCTGTTTTTT
CASSITLRGTGASGELFF
>.|.|TRBV7-9|TRBJ1-3
TGTGCCAGCAGCGCCCGGGACCTAGGAAACACCATATATTTT
CASSARDLGNTIYF
>.|TRBD2|TRBV6-4|TRBJ2-1
TGTGCCAGCAGTGACTCGAAACTAGCGGGTCGGAATGAGCAGTTCTTC
CASSDSKLAGRNEQFF
>.|TRBD1|TRBV3-1/TRBV3-2|TRBJ2-2
TGTGCCAGCAGCCAAGCTAGTCGAAGGACAGGGGGCGTCACCGGGGAGCTGTTTTTT
CASSQASRRTGGVTGELFF
>.|.|TRBV15|TRBJ2-7
TGTGCCACCAGCAGAGACAGACTCTCCTACGAGCAGTACTTC
CATSRDRLSYEQYF
>.|.|TRBV7-9|TRBJ1-2
TGTGCCAGCAGCAAAACGAGGGGGAACTATGGCTACACCTTC
CASSKTRGNYGYTF
>.|.|TRBV2|TRBJ2-7
TGTGCCAGCAGTTCCGGGTCGACCTACGAGCAGTACTTC
CASSSGSTYEQYF
>.|.|TRBV5-5|TRBJ2-5
TGTGCCAGCAGCTTGGCCCCCCGGGCCCAAGAGACCCAGTACTTC
CASSLAPRAQETQYF
>.|TRBD2|TRBV6-5|TRBJ2-7
TGTGCCAGCAGCCTACTAGCGGGGGAAACCTACGAGCAGTACTTC
CASSLLAGETYEQYF
>.|.|TRBV7-6|TRBJ2-7
TGTGCCAGCAGCTTGCTTTCGACCGGGACCCGCAAACGCTACGAGCAGTACTTC
CASSLLSTGTRKRYEQYF
>.|.|TRBV2|TRBJ1-2
TGTGCCGGCGTGACTGACCCCTATGGCTACACCTTC
CAGVTDPYGYTF
>.|.|TRBV7-2|TRBJ2-5
TGTGCCAGCAGCTTAACCCACCGGAAAGAGACCCAGTACTTC
CASSLTHRKETQYF
>.|TRBD1|TRBV6-5|TRBJ2-3
TGTGCCAGCAGTTACGAAGACAGGGTAGCAGATACGCAGTATTTT
CASSYEDRVADTQYF
>.|.|TRBV13|TRBJ2-5
TGTGCCAGCAGTGGAGGGGGTCCTAAGACCCAAGAGACCCAGTACTTC
CASSGGGPKTQETQYF
>once|.|TRBV15|TRBJ1-4
TGTGCCACCAGCAGAGATCGGGTAGGGGTTAAAGAAAAACTGTTTTTT
CATSRDRVGVKEKLFF
>few|.|TRBV7-8|TRBJ1-3
TGTGCCAGCAGCTTAGGGGCAGGGGCCGGAAACACCATATATTTT
CASSLGAGAGNTIYF
>.|.|TRBV9|TRBJ2-1
TGTGCCAGCAGCTCAGGCGGGGACAATGAGCAGTTCTTC
CASSSGGDNEQFF
>.|TRBD1|TRBV19|TRBJ1-1
TGTGCCACCGTAAACCCGGGACAGGGGCGGCTGGGAGCTTTCTTT
CATVNPGQGRLGAFF
>few|TRBD2|TRBV11-2|TRBJ2-1
TGTGCCAGCAGCTTACAGGGGACTAGCGGGGACAATGAGCAGTTCTTC
CASSLQGTSGDNEQFF
>.|TRBD1|TRBV15|TRBJ1-1
TGTGCCACCAGCGTCGCCAGACAGGGGGAAGCTTTCTTT
CATSVARQGEAFF
>.|.|TRBV6-5|TRBJ1-5
TGTGCCAGCTCCGAGAGAGGTCCCAATCAGCCCCAGCATTTT
CASSERGPNQPQHF
>once|.|TRBV4-2|TRBJ2-1
TGTGCCAGCAGCCAAGGGCTGGAATACAATGAGCAGTTCTTC
CASSQGLEYNEQFF
>.|.|TRBV11-2|TRBJ2-7
TGTGCCAGCAGCTTAGGTCAGACTTACGAGCAGTACTTC
CASSLGQTYEQYF
>.|.|TRBV5-1|TRBJ2-5
TGCGCCAGCAGCCCTGGAGTTCTGGACGGGAGCCAAGAGACCCAGTACTTC
CASSPGVLDGSQETQYF
>.|TRBD1|TRBV7-9|TRBJ2-3
TGTGCCAGCAGCACCCGGGACAGCCCTCAATCTAGCACAGATACGCAGTATTTT
CASSTRDSPQSSTDTQYF
>once|.|TRBV27|TRBJ2-7
TGTGCCAGCAGTTTACAAGGAGAAGAGCAGTACTTC
CASSLQGEEQYF
>few|.|TRBV9|TRBJ1-6
TGTGCCAGCAGCTCCACAATAGGGGGGGGCGGTTCACCCCTCCACTTT
CASSSTIGGGGSPLHF
>.|.|TRBV15|TRBJ2-5
TGTGCCACCAGCAGGTCGGGGACCGAAGAGACCCAGTACTTC
CATSRSGTEETQYF
>.|.|TRBV5-1|TRBJ1-4
TGCGCCAGCAGCTGGGATCCATGGGGGGGTGAAAAACTGTTTTTT
CASSWDPWGGEKLFF
>.|TRBD1|TRBV5-4|TRBJ2-5
TGTGCCAGCAGCTTGGCCGGCAGGGGGCTCCAAGAGACCCAGTACTTC
CASSLAGRGLQETQYF
>.|.|TRBV6-5|TRBJ1-1
TGTGCCAGCAGGAAACAGGGTGGTAGGACTGAAGCTTTCTTT
CASRKQGGRTEAFF
>.|.|TRBV5-4|TRBJ2-3
TGTGCCAGCAGCCCCGGGGTCCACACAGATACGCAGTATTTT
CASSPGVHTDTQYF
>.|TRBD1|TRBV4-1|TRBJ2-1
TGCGCCAGCAGACATCCGGGACAGGGAGGTGAGCAGTTCTTC
CASRHPGQGGEQFF
>.|TRBD2|TRBV3-1/TRBV3-2|TRBJ2-5
TGTGCCAGCAGCTCCCCGGGGGGGCAAGAGGCCCAGTACTTC
CASSSPGGQEAQYF
>.|TRBD1|TRBV7-2|TRBJ2-7
TGTGCCAGCAGCGAAGACAGGGGCGGTGCTAGCTCCTACGAGCAGTACTTC
CASSEDRGGASSYEQYF
>.|TRBD1|TRBV25-1|TRBJ2-1
TGTGCCACCGTAAAACCGGGACAGCTCTACAATGAGCAGTTCTTC
CATVKPGQLYNEQFF